This TCR beta chain derives from a study of PD-1 blockade in classical Hodgkin lymphoma. As to time point: cycle 4 day 1 (C4D1), after less than seven weeks of nivolumab. Relapses following autologous stem cell transplantation were seen in all patients, with brentuximab vedotin exposure varying. The protocol was immunoSEQ multiplex PCR, while the TCRdb copy is restricted to in-frame clones and leaves out a portion. The table includes roughly 52,000 clones, 86% detected once. With V trimmed by 4 bases and J by 0 bases, 6 bases remained unmatched. Germline V lookup: CDR1 LGHNA, CDR2 YNFKEQ. The CDR3 has 17 residues.

V and J are TRBV4-2 and TRBJ2-2; 9 nucleotides match TRBD2. This TCR derives from a human donor with classical Hodgkin lymphoma. The sample here was peripheral blood mononuclear cells (PBMCs), taken before the fourth cycle of nivolumab. The CDR3 reads CASSPLTSGANTGELFF. The DNA for the CDR3 is TGTGCCAGCAGCCCTTTGACTAGCGGAGCGAACACCGGGGAGCTGTTTTTT.